Sequencing of this TCR beta chain was carried out in a study of long-term antiretroviral therapy in people with HIV. Overall study: The 2015 recommendation for immediate ART came about a decade after the earliest samples.

Every participant gave one or more pre-ART and two or more post-ART PBMC samples. The germline CDR1 and CDR2 sequences are SGHAT and FQNNGV. Trimming removed 5 bases at V and 7 bases at J, with 12 bases between. The CDR3 runs 12 residues. It was version v3.0 of the immunoSEQ assay that was run at survey level. TCRdb's copy holds only in-frame clones and misses some; the assay was immunoSEQ multiplex PCR. The repertoire holds 17,000 or so clones, about 81% seen once, with approximately 9.5% in the top ten. The specimen comprised unsorted PBMCs, sampled 0.3 years after starting antiretroviral therapy. This chain links TRBV11-2 with TRBJ2-7; a weak D match, TRBD2 (6 bases). This clonotype originated in a man aged 18 to 30 with HIV. CDR3 region: CASSVPGVEQYV. CDR3 nucleotides: TGTGCCAGCAGCGTCCCGGGGGTGGAGCAGTACGTC.